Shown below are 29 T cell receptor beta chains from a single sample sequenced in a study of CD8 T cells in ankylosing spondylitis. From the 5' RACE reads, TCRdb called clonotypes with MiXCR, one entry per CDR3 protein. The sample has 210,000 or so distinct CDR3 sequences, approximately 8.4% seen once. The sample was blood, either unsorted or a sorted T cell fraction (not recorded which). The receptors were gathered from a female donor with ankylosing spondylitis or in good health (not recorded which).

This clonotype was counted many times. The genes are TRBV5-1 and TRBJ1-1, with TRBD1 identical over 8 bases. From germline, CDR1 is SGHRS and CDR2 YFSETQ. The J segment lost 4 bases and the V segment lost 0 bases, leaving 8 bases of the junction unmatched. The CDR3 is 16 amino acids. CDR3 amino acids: CASSLAPGGSGTEAFF. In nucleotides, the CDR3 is TGCGCCAGCAGCTTGGCGCCAGGGGGCTCGGGCACTGAAGCTTTCTTT.

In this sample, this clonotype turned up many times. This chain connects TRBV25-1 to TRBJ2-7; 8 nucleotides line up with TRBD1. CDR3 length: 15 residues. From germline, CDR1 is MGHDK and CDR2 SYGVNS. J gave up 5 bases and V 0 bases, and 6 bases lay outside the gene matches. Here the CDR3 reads CASSEYRQGNDEQYF. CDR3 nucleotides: TGTGCCAGCAGTGAATATCGACAGGGGAACGACGAGCAGTACTTC.

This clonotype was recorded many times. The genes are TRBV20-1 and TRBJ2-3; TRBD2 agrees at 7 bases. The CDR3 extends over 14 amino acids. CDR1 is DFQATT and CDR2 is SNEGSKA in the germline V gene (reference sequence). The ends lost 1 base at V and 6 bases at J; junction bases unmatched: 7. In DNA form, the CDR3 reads TGCAGTGCTAGAGCCCTACGGGGGGAGGATACGCAGTATTTT. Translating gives CSARALRGEDTQYF.

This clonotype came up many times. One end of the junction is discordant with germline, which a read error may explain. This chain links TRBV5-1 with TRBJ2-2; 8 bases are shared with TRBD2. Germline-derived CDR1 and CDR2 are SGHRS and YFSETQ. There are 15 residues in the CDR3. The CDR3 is CASSLAGRDTGELFF. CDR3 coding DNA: TGTGCCAGCAGTTTGGCCGGGAGGGACACCGGGGAGCTGTTTTTT.

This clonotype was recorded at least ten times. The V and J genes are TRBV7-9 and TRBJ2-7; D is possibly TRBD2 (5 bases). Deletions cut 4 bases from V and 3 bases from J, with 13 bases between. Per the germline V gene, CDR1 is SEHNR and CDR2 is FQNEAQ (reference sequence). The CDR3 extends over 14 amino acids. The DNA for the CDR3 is TGTGCCAGCAGCTCCGGCGGTGGGAGCTACGAGCAGTACTTC. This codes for CASSSGGGSYEQYF.

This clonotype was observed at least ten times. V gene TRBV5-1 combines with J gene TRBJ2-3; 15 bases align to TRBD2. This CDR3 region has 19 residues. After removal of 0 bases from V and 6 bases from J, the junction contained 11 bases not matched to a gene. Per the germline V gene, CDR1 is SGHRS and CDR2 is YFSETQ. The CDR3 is CASSLGPGTSGRHPDTQYF. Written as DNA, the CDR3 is TGCGCCAGCAGCTTGGGGCCGGGGACTAGCGGGAGGCACCCGGATACGCAGTATTTT. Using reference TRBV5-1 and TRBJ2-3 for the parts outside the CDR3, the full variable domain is KAGVTQTPRYLIKTRGQQVTLSCSPISGHRSVSWYQQTPGQGLQFLFEYFSETQRNKGNFPGRFSGRQFSNSRSEMNVSTLELGDSALYLCASSLGPGTSGRHPDTQYFGPGTRLTVL.

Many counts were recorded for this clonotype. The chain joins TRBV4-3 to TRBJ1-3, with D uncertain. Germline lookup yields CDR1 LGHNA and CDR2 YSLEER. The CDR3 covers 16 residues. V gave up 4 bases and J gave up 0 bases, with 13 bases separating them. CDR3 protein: CASSPTSQSSGNTIYF. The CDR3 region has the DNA TGCGCCAGCAGCCCCACAAGCCAGTCCTCTGGAAACACCATATATTTT.

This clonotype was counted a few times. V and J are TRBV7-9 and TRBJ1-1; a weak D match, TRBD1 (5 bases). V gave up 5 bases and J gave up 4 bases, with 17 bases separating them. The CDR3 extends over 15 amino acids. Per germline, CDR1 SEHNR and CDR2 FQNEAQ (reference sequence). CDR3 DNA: TGTGCCAGCAGCCCGGGCGCAGGGTTAGGCACTGAAGCTTTCTTT. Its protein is CASSPGAGLGTEAFF.

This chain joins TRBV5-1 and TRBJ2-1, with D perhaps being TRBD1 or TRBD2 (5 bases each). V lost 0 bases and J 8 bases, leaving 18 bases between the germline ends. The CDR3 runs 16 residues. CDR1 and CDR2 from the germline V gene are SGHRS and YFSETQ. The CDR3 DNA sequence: TGCGCCAGCAGCTTGGTTGCTGGGGGTGCGGGCGATGAGCAGTTCTTC. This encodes CASSLVAGGAGDEQFF.

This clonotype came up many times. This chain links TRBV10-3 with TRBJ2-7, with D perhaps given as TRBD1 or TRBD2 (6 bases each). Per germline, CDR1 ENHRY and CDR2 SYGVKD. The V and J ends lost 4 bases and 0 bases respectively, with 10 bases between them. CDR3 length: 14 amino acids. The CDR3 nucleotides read TGTGCCATCAGTGGGGGGCGGGACTCCTACGAGCAGTACTTC. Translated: CAISGGRDSYEQYF.

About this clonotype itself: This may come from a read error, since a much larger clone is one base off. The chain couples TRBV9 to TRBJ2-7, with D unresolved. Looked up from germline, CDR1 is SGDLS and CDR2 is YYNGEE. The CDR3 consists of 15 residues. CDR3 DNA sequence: TGTGCCAGCAGCGTAGGCAGATTCAGCTCCTACGAGCAGCACTTC. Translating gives CASSVGRFSSYEQHF.

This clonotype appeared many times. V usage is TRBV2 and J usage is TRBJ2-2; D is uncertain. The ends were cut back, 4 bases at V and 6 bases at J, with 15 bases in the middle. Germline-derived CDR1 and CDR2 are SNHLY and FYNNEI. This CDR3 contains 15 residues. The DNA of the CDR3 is TGTGCCAGCAGTGTAATCGGCAGAGCAGCCGGGGAGCTGTTTTTT. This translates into CASSVIGRAAGELFF.

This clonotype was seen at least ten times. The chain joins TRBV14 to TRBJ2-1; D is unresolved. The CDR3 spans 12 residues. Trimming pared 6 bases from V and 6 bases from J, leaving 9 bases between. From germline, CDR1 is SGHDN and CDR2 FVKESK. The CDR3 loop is CASSSRRNEQFF. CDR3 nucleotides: TGTGCCAGCAGTTCCCGACGCAATGAGCAGTTCTTC.

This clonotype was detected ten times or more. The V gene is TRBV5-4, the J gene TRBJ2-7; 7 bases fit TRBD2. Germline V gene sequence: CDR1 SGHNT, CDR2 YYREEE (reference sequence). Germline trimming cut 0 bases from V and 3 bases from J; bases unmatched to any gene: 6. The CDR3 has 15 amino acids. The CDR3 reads CASSLGRGGFYEQYF. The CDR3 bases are TGTGCCAGCAGCTTGGGACGGGGAGGGTTCTACGAGCAGTACTTC.

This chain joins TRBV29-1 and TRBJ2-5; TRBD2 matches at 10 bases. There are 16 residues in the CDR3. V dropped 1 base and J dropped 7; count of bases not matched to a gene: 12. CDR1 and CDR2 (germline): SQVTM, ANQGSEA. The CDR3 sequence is CSVEGRTSGGGGTQYF. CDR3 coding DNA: TGCAGCGTTGAAGGCAGGACTAGCGGAGGGGGGGGGACCCAGTACTTC.

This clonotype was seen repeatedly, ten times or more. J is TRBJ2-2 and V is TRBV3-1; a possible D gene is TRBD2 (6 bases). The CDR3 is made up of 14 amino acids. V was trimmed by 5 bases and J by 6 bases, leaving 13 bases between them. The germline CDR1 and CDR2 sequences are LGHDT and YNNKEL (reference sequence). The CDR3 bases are TGTGCCAGCAGCTTTGGAGGGCCTCCCGGGGAGCTGTTTTTT. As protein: CASSFGGPPGELFF.

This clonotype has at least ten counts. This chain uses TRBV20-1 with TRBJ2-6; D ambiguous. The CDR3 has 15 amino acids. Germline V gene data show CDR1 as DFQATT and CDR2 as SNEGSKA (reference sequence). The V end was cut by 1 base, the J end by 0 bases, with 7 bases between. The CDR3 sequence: CSARAEFSGANVLTF. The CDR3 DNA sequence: TGCAGTGCTAGAGCGGAGTTCTCTGGGGCCAACGTCCTGACTTTC.

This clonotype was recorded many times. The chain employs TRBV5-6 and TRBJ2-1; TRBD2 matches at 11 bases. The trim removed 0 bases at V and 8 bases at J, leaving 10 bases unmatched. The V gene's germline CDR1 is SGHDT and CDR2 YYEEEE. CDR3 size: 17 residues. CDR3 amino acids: CASSLALAGAKGYEQFF. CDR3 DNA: TGTGCCAGCAGCTTGGCACTAGCGGGAGCTAAGGGTTATGAGCAGTTCTTC.

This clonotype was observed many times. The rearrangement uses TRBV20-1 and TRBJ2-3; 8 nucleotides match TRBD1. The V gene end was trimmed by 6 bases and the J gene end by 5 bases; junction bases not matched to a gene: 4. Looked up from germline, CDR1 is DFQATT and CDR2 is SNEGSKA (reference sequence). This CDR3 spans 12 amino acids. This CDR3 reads CSATGTGDTQYF. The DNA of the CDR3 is TGCAGTGCAACCGGGACAGGAGATACGCAGTATTTT.

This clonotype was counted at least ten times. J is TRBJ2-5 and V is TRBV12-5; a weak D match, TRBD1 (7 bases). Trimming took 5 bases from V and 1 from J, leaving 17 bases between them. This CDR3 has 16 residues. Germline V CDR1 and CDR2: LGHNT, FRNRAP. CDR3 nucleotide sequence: TGTGCTAGTGGTCCTGATGGGGGGACAGTCCAAGAGACCCAGTACTTC. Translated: CASGPDGGTVQETQYF.

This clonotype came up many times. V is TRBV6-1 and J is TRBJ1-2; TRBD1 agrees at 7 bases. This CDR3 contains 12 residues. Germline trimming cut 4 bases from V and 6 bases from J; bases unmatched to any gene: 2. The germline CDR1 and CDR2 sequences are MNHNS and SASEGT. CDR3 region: CASSATGDGYTF. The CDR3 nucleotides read TGTGCCAGCAGTGCTACAGGGGATGGCTACACCTTC.

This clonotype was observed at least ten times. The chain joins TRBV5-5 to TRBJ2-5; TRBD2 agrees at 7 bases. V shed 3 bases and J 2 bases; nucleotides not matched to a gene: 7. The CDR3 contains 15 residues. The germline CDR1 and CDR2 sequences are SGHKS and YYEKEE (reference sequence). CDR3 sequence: CASSSPGGNQETQYF. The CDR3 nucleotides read TGTGCCAGCAGCTCGCCGGGAGGTAATCAAGAGACCCAGTACTTC.

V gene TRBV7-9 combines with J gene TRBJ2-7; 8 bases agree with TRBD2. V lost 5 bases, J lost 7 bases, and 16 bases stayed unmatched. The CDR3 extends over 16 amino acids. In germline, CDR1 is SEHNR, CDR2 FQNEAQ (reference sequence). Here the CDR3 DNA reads TGTGCCAGCAGCGGCCGTTCGGTTAGCGGGACGAGGGAGCAGTACTTC. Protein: CASSGRSVSGTREQYF.

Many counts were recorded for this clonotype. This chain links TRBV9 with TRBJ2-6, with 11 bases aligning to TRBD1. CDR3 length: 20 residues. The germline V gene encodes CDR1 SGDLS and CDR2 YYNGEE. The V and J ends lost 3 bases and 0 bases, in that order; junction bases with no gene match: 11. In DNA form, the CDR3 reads TGTGCCAGCAGCGCACCACGGTCGGGGACAGGGGGCTCTGGGGCCAACGTCCTGACTTTC. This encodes CASSAPRSGTGGSGANVLTF.

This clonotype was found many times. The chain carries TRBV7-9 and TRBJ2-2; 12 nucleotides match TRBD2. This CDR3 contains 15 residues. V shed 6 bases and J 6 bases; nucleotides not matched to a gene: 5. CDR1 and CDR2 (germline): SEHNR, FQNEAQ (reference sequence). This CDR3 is CASRSSGRASGELFF. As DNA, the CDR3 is TGTGCCAGCAGGTCTAGCGGGAGGGCCTCCGGGGAGCTGTTTTTT.

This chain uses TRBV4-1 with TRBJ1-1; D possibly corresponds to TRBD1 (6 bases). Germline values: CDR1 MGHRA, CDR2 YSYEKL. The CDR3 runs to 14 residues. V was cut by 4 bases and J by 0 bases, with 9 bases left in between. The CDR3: CASSPGTLNTEAFF. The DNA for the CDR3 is TGCGCCAGCAGCCCGGGGACATTGAACACTGAAGCTTTCTTT.

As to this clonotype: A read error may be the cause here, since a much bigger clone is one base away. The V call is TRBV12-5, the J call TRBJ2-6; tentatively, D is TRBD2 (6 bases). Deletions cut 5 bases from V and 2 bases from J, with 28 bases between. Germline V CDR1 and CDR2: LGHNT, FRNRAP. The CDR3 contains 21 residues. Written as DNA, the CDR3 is TGTGCTAGTGGTCCCCAAGTGAGGGCTCAGGGAGGAGCCCCTGGGGCCAACGTCCTGACTTTC. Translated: CASGPQVRAQGGAPGANVLTF.

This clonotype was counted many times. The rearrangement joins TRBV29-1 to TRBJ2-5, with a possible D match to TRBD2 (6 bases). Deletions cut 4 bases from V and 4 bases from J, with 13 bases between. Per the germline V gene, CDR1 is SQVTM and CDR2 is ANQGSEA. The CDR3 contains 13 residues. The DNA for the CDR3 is TGCAGCGTTGGTCAACGACTAGGAGAGACCCAGTACTTC. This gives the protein CSVGQRLGETQYF.

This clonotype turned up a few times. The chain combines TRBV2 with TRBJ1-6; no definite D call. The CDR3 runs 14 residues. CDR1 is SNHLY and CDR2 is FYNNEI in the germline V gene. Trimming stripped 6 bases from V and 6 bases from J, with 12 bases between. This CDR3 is CASSLQMINSPLHF. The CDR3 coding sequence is TGTGCCAGCAGCCTACAGATGATTAATTCACCCCTCCACTTT.